Shown below are 10 T cell receptor beta chains from a single sample sequenced in a study of T-cell memory formation after mild COVID-19. TCRdb reprocessed the 5' RACE reads with MiXCR, giving one entry per CDR3 protein. The profile shows around 410,000 distinct CDR3 sequences, around a quarter of them singletons. The sample consisted of PBMCs or a T cell subset sorted from them (not recorded which). The receptors shown here come from an adult woman who had mild COVID-19 (a few samples of this study predate the infection). Cell type and time point are not known.

Only a few counts were recorded for this clonotype. CDR3 residues: CASSPWTSGPSYNEQFF. The CDR3 DNA follows: TGTGCCAGCAGCCCCTGGACTAGCGGACCCTCCTACAATGAGCAGTTCTTC. J is TRBJ2-1 and V is TRBV7-3; 10 bases are shared with TRBD2. This CDR3 has 17 residues. Germline V lookup: CDR1 SGHTA, CDR2 FQGTGA. Germline trimming cut 5 bases from V and 0 bases from J; bases unmatched to any gene: 7.

This clonotype has more than one count but fewer than ten. The chain recombines TRBV2 with TRBJ2-2, with 13 bases fitting TRBD2. J lost 6 bases, V lost 5 bases, and 3 bases had no gene match. This CDR3 has 15 amino acids. CDR1 is SNHLY, CDR2 FYNNEI, per germline. DNA of the CDR3: TGTGCCAGCAGTTGGACTAGCGGGAGCTCCGGGGAGCTGTTTTTT. Residues: CASSWTSGSSGELFF. Using reference TRBV2 and TRBJ2-2 for the parts outside the CDR3, the full variable domain is EPEVTQTPSHQVTQMGQEVILRCVPISNHLYFYWYRQILGQKVEFLVSFYNNEISEKSEIFDDQFSVERPDGSNFTLKIRSTKLEDSAMYFCASSWTSGSSGELFFGEGSRLTVL.

This clonotype was seen a handful of times. The J gene is TRBJ1-1, the V gene TRBV20-1; perhaps TRBD1 as D (6 bases). Trimming pared 2 bases from V and 1 base from J, leaving 11 bases between. The CDR3 loop spans 14 amino acids. CDR1 is DFQATT, CDR2 SNEGSKA, per germline (reference sequence). In DNA, the CDR3 is TGCAGTGCTAGACCGGGACATTCGAACACTGAAGCTTTCTTT. Its translation is CSARPGHSNTEAFF.

The CDR3 DNA follows: TGTGCCAGCAGAGAACTTACGAAGGTCCCAGATACGCAGTATTTT. Its protein product is CASRELTKVPDTQYF. The chain is built from TRBV12-3 or TRBV12-4 and TRBJ2-3; D is uncertain. Trimming removed 6 bases at V and 4 bases at J, with 17 bases between. This CDR3 has 15 residues.

This clonotype was counted a few times. V and J are TRBV2 and TRBJ2-7, with D tentatively TRBD1 or TRBD2 (7 bases each). Trimming pared 6 bases from V and 4 bases from J, leaving 16 bases between. The CDR3 runs to 14 residues. Germline V gene lookup returns CDR1 SNHLY and CDR2 FYNNEI. The CDR3 sequence is CASRLADRWYEQYF. For the CDR3, the DNA is TGTGCCAGCAGGCTAGCGGACAGGTGGTACGAGCAGTACTTC.

This sequence joins TRBV2 and TRBJ1-2; a weak D match, TRBD1 (5 bases). The CDR3 is 15 residues long. The V gene lost 1 base and the J gene lost 8 bases, with 17 bases spanning the gap. Germline-derived CDR1 and CDR2 are SNHLY and FYNNEI. The CDR3 here is CASSEGGTGWKGYTF. The CDR3 nucleotides are TGTGCCAGCAGTGAAGGTGGGACCGGCTGGAAGGGCTACACCTTC.

This clonotype has just a few counts. The chain links TRBV27 to TRBJ2-7, with D maybe TRBD1 (6 bases). The V and J ends lost 4 bases and 0 bases respectively, with 16 bases between them. This CDR3 has 16 residues. CDR1 is MNHEY, CDR2 SMNVEV, per germline (reference sequence). The chain's CDR3 is CASSSDARGSSYEQYF. CDR3 sequence (DNA): TGTGCCAGCAGTTCCGACGCCAGGGGAAGCTCCTACGAGCAGTACTTC.

The chain uses TRBV12-3 or TRBV12-4 and TRBJ2-5; 11 bases agree with TRBD1. Germline trimming cut 10 bases from V and 5 bases from J; bases unmatched to any gene: 9. This CDR3 is built from 14 residues. The DNA of the CDR3 is TGTGCCACCTCGGGGACAGGGGGTGTGGAGACCCAGTACTTC. This translates into CATSGTGGVETQYF.

The chain is built from TRBV29-1 and TRBJ2-7; tentatively, D is TRBD1 or TRBD2 (5 bases each). The CDR3 consists of 11 residues. Germline V gives CDR1 SQVTM, CDR2 ANQGSEA. V was trimmed by 4 bases and J by 7 bases, leaving 11 bases between them. CDR3 nucleotides: TGCAGCGTTGGACGGGGCCGGGAGCAGTACTTC. Its translation is CSVGRGREQYF.

The DNA of the CDR3 is TGTGCCATCAGTGAGTCCCCGACAGGAAGGAACACTGAAGCTTTCTTT. It codes for CAISESPTGRNTEAFF. This rearrangement joins TRBV10-3 to TRBJ1-1; the D gene is possibly TRBD1 (6 bases). Germline CDR1 is ENHRY and CDR2 is SYGVKD. Trimming pared 0 bases from V and 1 base from J, leaving 12 bases between. The CDR3 loop spans 16 amino acids.